This T cell receptor beta chain emerged from a study of persistence of HIV-infected CD4 T cells (dated by TCRdb to the early 2020s). A note on the overall study: The study isolated CMV- and HIV-1 Gag-responding CD4+ T cells from ART-treated individuals to examine antigen-driven clonal expansion of HIV-1-infected cells. The median time the participants had spent on suppressive ART was around eight years. Peripheral blood samples of up to roughly 200 mL were collected at multiple time points, except for a couple of participants, who underwent leukapheresis at a single time point. Proviral sequencing was used to assess clonality among infected cells, whereas TCRbeta sequencing gauged the clonality of all cells within each sorted population. Cross-participant TCR cluster analysis included roughly eight participants for CMV and six or seven participants for Gag. Overall results and qualifications from the work: Significantly lower TCRbeta richness was observed in CMV- and Gag-responding cells than in anti-CD3/anti-CD28-responding cells, and higher oligoclonality was observed in CMV-responding cells than in CD3/CD28-stimulated and Gag-responding cells. Enrichment of degenerate expanded CDR3beta sequences was found in antigen-responding cells, suggesting convergent selection of CD4+ responses to CMV and Gag. Bulk TCR analyses could not be limited to the rare CMV-responding cells that actually contained HIV-1 proviruses. TCR oligoclonality correlated with proviral oligoclonality within the same sorted populations. Only a small number of individuals took part in the study, and the range of antigens tested was limited.

CDR1 SGHTS and CDR2 YDEGEE are derived from the germline V gene. Trimming takes 4 bases off V and 0 bases off J; junction bases not matched to a gene: 5. The CDR3 contains 16 residues, cysteine and phenylalanine counted. The CDR3 DNA has 48 bases and is translated from base 1. The immunoSEQ hsTCRB assay version 4, run in survey mode, was used to sequence TCRbeta repertoires from genomic DNA. Genomic DNA was diluted to around 9.2 ng/uL, using up to 1 ug per sample for TCRbeta sequencing. On the study's bioinformatics: TCRbeta data analysis was done in ImmunoSeq Analyzer 3.0, and diversity was calculated on productive nucleotide rearrangements. Using the Immunarch R package, the improved Chao index served to estimate lower-bound TCR diversity and the Gini coefficient served to estimate clonality. Different nucleotide rearrangements encoding the same CDR3beta amino acid sequence were counted as distinct clonotypes. TCRbeta sequences significantly enriched in antigen-responding cells relative to anti-CD3/anti-CD28-activated cells were identified by differential abundance analysis. Using predicted peptide-MHC specificity as the basis, GLIPH2 grouped TCRs into clusters, both for each participant individually and for the merged data sets that combined participants. The table was pulled from immuneACCESS by TCRdb, which kept in-frame rearrangements only. Such tables lose some clones; where checked, under half of the loss comes from unresolved V genes, and the rest has no known cause. V and J calls and clone size follow that table, whereas D and trimming were derived from the DNA. A total of roughly 60,000 clones appear in this sample, just under 75% of them only once. The top ten hold 1.7% of the sample.

In regard to this clone: The antigen it recognizes is unknown. No qualities accompany the bases; no much larger clone lies one base away.

The treatment or condition tag for this specimen amounts to: suppressive antiretroviral therapy. A pool of overlapping HIV-1 Gag 15-mer peptides was used at 1 ug per peptide per mL for cell stimulation. Nonresponding CD40L-negative CD69-negative CD45RO-high memory CD4+ T cells were sorted as memory populations depleted of antigen-responding cells. HIV-1-infected adults in whom suppressive ART had been started during chronic infection were enrolled as participants. Participants had undetectable plasma HIV-1 RNA below 50 copies/mL for at least 4 years. To be included, participants needed a CD4+ T cell count above 400 cells/uL and a positive CMV serology. Before stimulation, PBMCs were isolated using density centrifugation and then depleted of CD8+ T cells. For 15 to 20 hours, CD8-depleted PBMCs were stimulated with anti-CD28/CD49d costimulation, a CD40-blocking antibody, and enfuvirtide, which was added to prevent new infections. Cell sorting was done on a Beckman Coulter MoFlo Legacy or XDP sorter, and dead cells were excluded with propidium iodide. For samples with more than one million cells, genomic DNA was extracted with the QIAamp DNA Mini Kit, and for all other samples the Quick-DNA Microprep Kit was used.

The clonotype comes from an adult man with HIV who was CMV-seropositive. In this chain, TRBV5-8 is recombined with TRBJ2-1, and TRBD1 aligns with 9 junction nucleotides. The sequencing here drew on CD4+ T cells sorted from PBMCs after 18-hour stimulation, taken from a patient who received antiretroviral therapy. The cell subset or site label, as the study defines it: CD40L-CD69- CD45RO-high memory CD4 T cells not responding to Gag peptides. The bases are TGTGCCAGCAGCCCGGGGACAGGGAGCTCCTACAATGAGCAGTTCTTC. This gives the protein CASSPGTGSSYNEQFF.